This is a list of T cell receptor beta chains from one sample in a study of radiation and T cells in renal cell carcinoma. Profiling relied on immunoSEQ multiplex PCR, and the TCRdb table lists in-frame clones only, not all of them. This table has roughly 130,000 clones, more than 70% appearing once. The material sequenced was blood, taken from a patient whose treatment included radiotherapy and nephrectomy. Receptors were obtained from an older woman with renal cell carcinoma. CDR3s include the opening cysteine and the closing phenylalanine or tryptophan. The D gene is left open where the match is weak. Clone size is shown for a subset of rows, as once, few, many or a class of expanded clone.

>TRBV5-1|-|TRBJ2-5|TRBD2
TGCGCCAGCAGCTTTCTAGCGGGGATCCAAGAGACCCAGTACTTC
CASSFLAGIQETQYF
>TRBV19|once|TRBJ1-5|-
TGTGCCAGTAGTATCCAGGACCCCAATCAGCCCCAGCATTTT
CASSIQDPNQPQHF
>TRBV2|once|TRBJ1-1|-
TGTGCCACCTCTTCCAGGCTGAACACTGAAGCTTTCTTT
CATSSRLNTEAFF
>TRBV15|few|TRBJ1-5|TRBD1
TGTGCCACCAGCAGGACGGGACAGGGAAATCAGCCCCAGCATTTT
CATSRTGQGNQPQHF
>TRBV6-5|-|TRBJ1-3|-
TGTGCCAGCAGTTACGGGCCTGGAAACACCATATATTTT
CASSYGPGNTIYF
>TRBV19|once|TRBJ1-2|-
TGTGCCAGTAGTATAGATCTGGCTGGCTACACCTTC
CASSIDLAGYTF
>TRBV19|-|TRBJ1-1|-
TGTGCCAGTAGACCCCTCGGGGGGCGCCGGGCGGTTGGGTCGAACACTGAAGCTTTCTTT
CASRPLGGRRAVGSNTEAFF
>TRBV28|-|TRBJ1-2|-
TGTGCCAGCAGTTCGTTACGGGACCTCTATGGCTACACCTTC
CASSSLRDLYGYTF
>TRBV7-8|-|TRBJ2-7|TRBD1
TGTGCCAGCAGCCCTGGGACAGGGTTTTGGGGTGAGCAGTACTTC
CASSPGTGFWGEQYF
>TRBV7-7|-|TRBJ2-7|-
TGTGCTAGCAGCTTGGCACAGGGACTGTACGAGCAGTACTTC
CASSLAQGLYEQYF